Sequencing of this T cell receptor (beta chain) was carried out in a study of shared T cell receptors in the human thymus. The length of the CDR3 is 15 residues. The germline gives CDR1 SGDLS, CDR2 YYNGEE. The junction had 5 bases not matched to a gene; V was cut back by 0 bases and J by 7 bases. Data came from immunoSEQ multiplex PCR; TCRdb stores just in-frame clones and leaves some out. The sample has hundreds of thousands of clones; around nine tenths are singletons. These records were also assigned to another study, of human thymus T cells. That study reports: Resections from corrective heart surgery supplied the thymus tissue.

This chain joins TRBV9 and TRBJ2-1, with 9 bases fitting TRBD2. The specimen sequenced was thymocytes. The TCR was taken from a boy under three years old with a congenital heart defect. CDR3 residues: CASSVEPSGNNEQFF. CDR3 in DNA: TGTGCCAGCAGCGTAGAGCCTAGCGGGAATAATGAGCAGTTCTTC.